This entry features one T cell receptor beta chain sequence. As yet, its antigen is unknown. Selected positively for CCR7 and CD45RO-negative, naive CD8 cells excluded terminally differentiated effector memory CD45RA+ cells. The data stem from a study of shared clonotypes between healthy human individuals. The input for sorted-subset replicate PCRs was around 210 ng DNA, about 29,000 T cell genomes. Assay: immunoSEQ multiplex PCR; the TCRdb copy retains only in-frame clones and omits some. The data hold 2 million to 2.5 million clones, with just under 95% observed a single time. Findings of the study overall: It was the non-shared clonotypes that had lower generation probabilities than clonotypes shared by all four donors. Sequencing depth was expected to influence donor clonotype sharing. A generally larger estimated richness was seen in naive subsets than in memory subsets.

The clonotype comes from a man aged 18 to 30 in good health. The sample taken for sequencing was naive CD8+ T cells sorted from blood.

This chain's CDR3 is CASSPWGQGPNEQFF. The CDR3 DNA follows: TGTGCCAGCAGTCCTTGGGGACAGGGCCCCAATGAGCAGTTCTTC. This chain uses TRBV27 with TRBJ2-1, with 9 bases lining up with TRBD1. CDR1 MNHEY and CDR2 SMNVEV come from the germline V gene (reference sequence). J lost 6 bases, V lost 5 bases, and 8 bases had no gene match. CDR3 length equals 15 residues.